These 23 T cell receptor beta chains were all obtained from the same sample, sequenced in a study of identical twins' blood T cells. TCRdb independently ran MiXCR on the 5' RACE reads; one entry per CDR3 protein. Counted here are a few hundred thousand distinct CDR3 sequences, around 30% occurring once; the ten biggest clones make up around 5.6%. Input material: PBMCs. Receptors originate from a woman aged 18 to 55 in good health.

The rearrangement uses TRBV12-3 or TRBV12-4 and TRBJ2-2; D remains ambiguous. V was cut by 3 bases and J by 5 bases, with 7 bases left in between. The CDR3 runs to 13 residues. The CDR3 sequence is CASSLSVTGELFF. The DNA for the CDR3 is TGTGCCAGCAGTTTGAGTGTTACCGGGGAGCTGTTTTTT.

This clonotype was seen more than once but under ten times. The rearrangement uses TRBV20-1 and TRBJ1-2, with 7 bases aligning to TRBD1. V shed 7 bases, J shed 4 bases, and the junction held 9 bases outside the gene matches. Germline-derived CDR1 and CDR2 are DFQATT and SNEGSKA (reference sequence). CDR3 size: 13 residues. This CDR3 reads CSVELRDSYGYTF. CDR3 coding DNA: TGCAGTGTCGAGCTCCGGGACAGCTATGGCTACACCTTC.

This clonotype occurred many times. The CDR3 loop reads CSVYRGISEAFF. CDR3 DNA sequence: TGCAGCGTTTACAGGGGAATCTCTGAAGCTTTCTTT. This chain uses TRBV29-1 with TRBJ1-1; TRBD1 matches 7 bases. V was pared by 5 bases and J by 6 bases, with 6 bases of the junction left unmatched. Germline V gene lookup returns CDR1 SQVTM and CDR2 ANQGSEA. This CDR3 has 12 amino acids.

In its sample, this clonotype was seen once. A much larger clone differs by one base, so this may be a read error. The genes are TRBV20-1 and TRBJ1-2, with TRBD1 as a possible D gene (6 bases). V was trimmed by 4 bases and J by 8 bases, leaving 17 bases between them. In germline, CDR1 is DFQATT, CDR2 SNEGSKA (reference sequence). The CDR3 has 13 amino acids. The CDR3 spells CSATSEQGDGYTF. The CDR3 coding sequence is TGCAGTGCTACATCTGAACAGGGTGACGGCTACACCTTC.

This chain uses TRBV5-1 with TRBJ2-7, with D unclear. The CDR3 length is 15 residues. Trimming stripped 5 bases from V and 2 bases from J, with 17 bases between. CDR1 and CDR2 (germline): SGHRS, YFSETQ. The DNA for the CDR3 is TGCGCCAGCAGGAAAGTTTTAGGGATTACCTACGAGCAGTACTTC. Its protein is CASRKVLGITYEQYF.

This clonotype was counted a few times. The chain carries TRBV5-8 and TRBJ2-3, with no clear D. The ends were cut back, 0 bases at V and 2 bases at J, with 7 bases in the middle. Germline V gene lookup returns CDR1 SGHTS and CDR2 YDEGEE. The CDR3 length is 14 residues. CDR3 protein: CASSLGSFTDTQYF. The CDR3 DNA reads as TGTGCCAGCAGCTTGGGCTCATTCACAGATACGCAGTATTTT. Full variable domain (missing parts from reference TRBV5-8 and TRBJ2-3): EAGVTQSPTHLIKTRGQQATLRCSPISGHTSVYWYQQALGLGLQFLLWYDEGEERNRGNFPPRFSGRQFPNYSSELNVNALELEDSALYLCASSLGSFTDTQYFGPGTRLTVL.

This clonotype was detected a few times. The rearrangement uses TRBV14 and TRBJ2-1; 8 bases line up with TRBD2. This CDR3 is built from 14 residues. The V gene's germline CDR1 is SGHDN and CDR2 FVKESK. The V segment lost 5 bases and the J segment 4 bases; nucleotides outside the gene matches: 4. CDR3 in DNA: TGTGCCAGCAGCATTCGGGGGGGGTACAATGAGCAGTTCTTC. Protein sequence: CASSIRGGYNEQFF. Based on the CDR3 plus reference TRBV14 and TRBJ2-1, the full variable domain is EAGVTQFPSHSVIEKGQTVTLRCDPISGHDNLYWYRRVMGKEIKFLLHFVKESKQDESGMPNNRFLAERTGGTYSTLKVQPAELEDSGVYFCASSIRGGYNEQFFGPGTRLTVL.

This chain connects TRBV7-8 to TRBJ2-1, with TRBD1 identical over 8 bases. The CDR3 is 13 residues long. V trimming: 7 bases; J trimming: 6 bases; junction bases outside the gene matches: 5. Germline V gene data show CDR1 as SGHVS and CDR2 as FQNEAQ. CDR3 in amino acids: CASILGTGNEQFF. The CDR3 coding sequence is TGTGCCAGCATTCTAGGGACAGGCAATGAGCAGTTCTTC.

In its sample, this clonotype was seen a few times. V usage is TRBV6-6 and J usage is TRBJ1-3; no reliable D call. V dropped 1 base and J dropped 0 bases, with 13 bases sitting between them. The germline V gene has CDR1 MNHNY and CDR2 SVGAGI (reference sequence). The CDR3 contains 17 residues. This chain's CDR3 is CASSYYPDVTSGNTIYF. CDR3 DNA: TGTGCCAGCAGTTACTACCCTGACGTAACCTCTGGAAACACCATATATTTT.

This clonotype showed up many times. V usage is TRBV6-2 or TRBV6-3 and J usage is TRBJ1-1, with D unresolved. Trimming pared 2 bases from V and 1 base from J, leaving 8 bases between. This CDR3 contains 14 residues. Germline lookup yields CDR1 MNHEY and CDR2 SVGEGT. Here the CDR3 DNA reads TGTGCCAGCAGTTACCTCCCGGGGAACACTGAAGCTTTCTTT. Amino acid sequence: CASSYLPGNTEAFF.

The chain is built from TRBV19 and TRBJ1-1; 10 nucleotides match TRBD1. Unmatched junction bases numbered 9, after V lost 1 base and J lost 4 bases. Germline CDR1 and CDR2: LNHDA and SQIVND (reference sequence). The CDR3 loop spans 17 amino acids. CDR3 in DNA: TGTGCCAGTAGTATAGGGGCGGGACAGGGGTTACGCACTGAAGCTTTCTTT. It specifies CASSIGAGQGLRTEAFF.

The V and J genes are TRBV20-1 and TRBJ2-7; D is unclear. The CDR3 sequence is 13 residues long. V lost 8 bases to trimming and J lost 3 bases, with 17 bases between them. Germline lookup yields CDR1 DFQATT and CDR2 SNEGSKA (reference sequence). CDR3 amino acids: CSPRKAEVYEQYF. Here the CDR3 DNA reads TGCAGTCCCCGGAAAGCAGAAGTCTACGAGCAGTACTTC.

This clonotype was seen ten or more times. The germline gene is not matched at one end of the junction; a read error may be the cause. The V call is TRBV9, the J call TRBJ2-2; D is undetermined. The CDR3 is made up of 13 amino acids. Germline loops: CDR1 SGDLS, CDR2 YYNGEE. Here the CDR3 DNA reads TGCGCCAGCAGCGTCGGGAACACCGGGGAGCTGTTTTTT. As protein: CASSVGNTGELFF.

This clonotype was counted a few times. The CDR3 DNA sequence: TGTGCCAGCAGCATTTCTTCCCCGTGTTGGCGGGAGGGCTTGTCAGATACGCAGTATTTT. Its translation: CASSISSPCWREGLSDTQYF. This sequence joins TRBV27 and TRBJ2-3, with 9 bases fitting TRBD2. V lost 6 bases to trimming and J lost 4 bases; unmatched junction nucleotides: 23. Germline V gene data show CDR1 as MNHEY and CDR2 as SMNVEV (reference sequence). The CDR3 consists of 20 residues.

This chain connects TRBV11-3 to TRBJ2-1; TRBD2 matches at 9 bases. The V gene's germline CDR1 is SGHNT and CDR2 YENEEA. CDR3 length: 15 amino acids. V lost 5 bases and J lost 8; bases outside the gene matches: 10. This chain's CDR3 is CASSRFGGGADEQFF. As DNA, the CDR3 is TGTGCCAGCAGCCGCTTCGGCGGGGGGGCGGATGAGCAGTTCTTC.

The rearrangement joins TRBV6-2 or TRBV6-3 to TRBJ1-4; D gene uncertain. The germline CDR1 and CDR2 sequences are MNHEY and SVGEGT. Deletions cut 5 bases from V and 7 bases from J, with 8 bases between. This CDR3 contains 12 residues. The CDR3 DNA follows: TGTGCCAGCAGTGAAGTCACTGAAAAACTGTTTTTT. Amino acids: CASSEVTEKLFF.

The chain couples TRBV28 to TRBJ2-3; D is uncertain. This CDR3 has 12 amino acids. Trimming took off 7 bases at V and 2 bases at J, with 7 bases between the two ends. The germline gives CDR1 MDHEN, CDR2 SYDVKM. CDR3 coding DNA: TGTGCCAGCACCGGCTACACAGATACGCAGTATTTT. Residues: CASTGYTDTQYF.

The rearrangement uses TRBV21-1 and TRBJ2-1; TRBD2, as called in the table, went unchecked against the DNA. TRBV21-1 is a pseudogene. The CDR3 is made up of 17 amino acids. CDR3 residues: CASSKGKGTSEYNEQFF. CDR3 coding DNA: TGTGCCAGCAGCAAAGGAAAGGGGACTAGCGAATACAATGAGCAGTTCTTC.

This clonotype was counted many times. The V call is TRBV4-1, the J call TRBJ1-1; no clear D gene. CDR3 length: 12 residues. Trimming cost V 6 bases and J 8 bases, with 13 bases left between them. The germline V gene encodes CDR1 MGHRA and CDR2 YSYEKL. The CDR3 nucleotides read TGCGCCAGCAGGAATCAGGACCCAGAAGCTTTCTTT. It encodes CASRNQDPEAFF.

This clonotype has at least ten counts. The gene calls are TRBV7-6 and TRBJ2-2, with D possibly being TRBD1 (5 bases). This CDR3 comprises 15 residues. The germline gives CDR1 SGHVS, CDR2 FNYEAQ. Trimming took off 2 bases at V and 3 bases at J, with 10 bases between the two ends. The CDR3 region is CASSLKQADTGELFF. In DNA form, the CDR3 reads TGTGCCAGCAGCTTAAAACAGGCGGACACCGGGGAGCTGTTTTTT.

The J gene is TRBJ1-5, the V gene TRBV20-1; D ambiguous. CDR1 is DFQATT, CDR2 SNEGSKA, per germline (reference sequence). The CDR3 extends over 12 amino acids. V lost 2 bases to trimming and J lost 3 bases, with 5 bases between them. This chain's CDR3 is CSARPLNQPQHF. CDR3 sequence (DNA): TGCAGTGCTAGACCCCTCAATCAGCCCCAGCATTTT.

The V gene is TRBV6-1, the J gene TRBJ2-7; weak D call: TRBD1 (5 bases). Trimming removed 2 bases at V and 2 bases at J, with 7 bases between. Germline V gives CDR1 MNHNS, CDR2 SASEGT. This CDR3 spans 13 amino acids. Here the CDR3 reads CASSELTAYEQYF. The DNA of the CDR3 is TGTGCCAGCAGTGAATTGACAGCCTACGAGCAGTACTTC.

The chain combines TRBV27 with TRBJ1-4; no firm D call. Trimming shortened V by 5 bases and J by 3 bases, and 7 bases separated the two germline ends. Germline loops: CDR1 MNHEY, CDR2 SMNVEV (reference sequence). The CDR3 is 13 amino acids. CDR3 in DNA: TGTGCCAGCAGTACGTTGGCTAATGAAAAACTGTTTTTT. It yields the protein CASSTLANEKLFF.